The T cell receptor beta chain under discussion was sequenced for a study of T cell repertoires in ileal Crohn's disease. Background on the study: Median disease duration was approximately eight years; less than 45% smoked at surgery. All patients had surgery for stricturing (roughly 61%) or penetrating (39%) disease. General observations from the study: Endoscopic recurrence occurred in every patient whose clonality exceeded 26.8%. Compared with non-smokers, active smokers at surgery showed more clonal expansions.

Produced via immunoSEQ multiplex PCR; TCRdb's table is partial and in-frame only. The sample contains roughly 3,400 clones, roughly 78% of which appear only once. This clone is large in the sample. Its target is not known. One end of the junction fails to match germline, which may point to a read error. Before sorting, lamina propria lymphocytes were separated from surgical specimens by density gradient. The germline V gene has CDR1 SSHAT and CDR2 FNYEAQ (reference sequence). The CDR3 totals 12 residues. The gene calls are TRBV7-7 and TRBJ2-2; D uncertain. Sample: CD4+ T cells sorted from the ileum. This sequence originates from an adult with Crohn's disease. The chain's CDR3 is CASSFSGGELFF. Here the CDR3 DNA reads TGTGCTAGCAGCTTCTCAGGCGGGGAGCTGTTTTTT.